Shown below are 18 T cell receptor beta chains from a single sample sequenced in a study of T cells after yellow fever vaccination. TCRdb recomputed calls from the 5' RACE reads with MiXCR, one row per CDR3 protein. The sample holds about 340,000 distinct CDR3 sequences, approximately 13% seen once. The specimen comprised CD4+ T cells sorted from PBMCs, sampled 15 days after the yellow fever booster vaccination. Every receptor here comes from a young man who received the YFV17D yellow fever vaccine.

The genes are TRBV6-2 or TRBV6-3 and TRBJ2-1, with 8 bases matching TRBD2. Per germline, CDR1 MNHEY and CDR2 SVGEGT. The CDR3 runs 15 residues. Losses at the gene ends were 2 bases for V and 4 bases for J; bases not matched to a gene: 4. The CDR3 spells CASSYPGGLYNEQFF. As DNA, the CDR3 is TGTGCCAGCAGTTACCCGGGGGGGCTATACAATGAGCAGTTCTTC.

The gene calls are TRBV20-1 and TRBJ2-5; D not certain. V lost 6 bases to trimming and J lost 2 bases, with 16 bases between them. This CDR3 is built from 14 residues. CDR1 DFQATT and CDR2 SNEGSKA come from the germline V gene (reference sequence). CDR3 coding DNA: TGCAGTGCAAAGACACCTCAAGCACAAGAGACCCAGTACTTC. It specifies CSAKTPQAQETQYF.

A few counts support this clonotype. This chain joins TRBV3-1 and TRBJ1-2, with a tentative D call TRBD1 (6 bases). V was shortened by 1 base and J by 8 bases, with 20 bases between the two germline ends. There are 16 residues in the CDR3. The germline V gene has CDR1 LGHDT and CDR2 YNNKEL (reference sequence). CDR3 amino acids: CASSQVMSGGQGGYTF. DNA of the CDR3: TGTGCCAGCAGCCAAGTTATGAGCGGGGGCCAAGGGGGCTACACCTTC.

The chain employs TRBV11-2 and TRBJ2-5; the match to TRBD1 covers 8 bases. The CDR3 consists of 15 residues. V lost 4 bases, J lost 12 bases, and 16 bases stayed unmatched. Per germline, CDR1 SGHAT and CDR2 FQNNGV. CDR3 in DNA: TGTGCCAGCAGCTCGCCCCGGGACAGGCGGGCCCCCAAGTACTTC. This translates into CASSSPRDRRAPKYF.

This clonotype has a handful of counts. The rearrangement uses TRBV6-6 and TRBJ2-7; possibly TRBD1 for D (6 bases). Per germline, CDR1 MNHNY and CDR2 SVGAGI (reference sequence). CDR3 length: 14 amino acids. Trimming left V 0 bases short and J 3 bases short, with 9 bases between. For the CDR3, the DNA is TGTGCCAGCAGTTACTCCGGGACACACTACGAGCAGTACTTC. This encodes CASSYSGTHYEQYF.

CDR3 residues: CASSVAPEGANNSPLHF. The DNA of the CDR3 is TGTGCCAGCAGTGTCGCCCCGGAAGGAGCGAATAATTCACCCCTCCACTTT. This chain uses TRBV6-5 with TRBJ1-6; D is undetermined. This CDR3 contains 17 residues. Per germline, CDR1 MNHEY and CDR2 SVGAGI. The V and J ends lost 5 bases and 5 bases respectively, with 19 bases between them.

J is TRBJ1-5 and V is TRBV19; D perhaps matches TRBD1 (6 bases). The V gene lost 5 bases and the J gene lost 4 bases, with 12 bases spanning the gap. The CDR3 has 14 residues. Germline CDR1 LNHDA, CDR2 SQIVND (reference sequence). The CDR3 loop is CASSEGGENQPQHF. The CDR3 DNA is TGTGCCAGTAGTGAGGGGGGGGAAAATCAGCCCCAGCATTTT.

This chain uses TRBV15 with TRBJ1-2; 8 positions agree with TRBD1. This CDR3 has 15 residues. Unmatched junction bases numbered 5, after V lost 5 bases and J lost 0 bases. CDR1 is LNHNV, CDR2 YYDKDF, per germline (reference sequence). CDR3 loop: CATSSGQGANYGYTF. CDR3 bases: TGTGCCACCAGCTCCGGACAGGGTGCTAACTATGGCTACACCTTC.

V usage is TRBV7-3 and J usage is TRBJ1-1; D gene ambiguous. CDR1 and CDR2 from the germline V gene are SGHTA and FQGTGA. This CDR3 is 14 amino acids long. Trimming stripped 4 bases from V and 4 bases from J, with 13 bases between. CDR3 region: CASSSGPTTTEAFF. The CDR3 DNA sequence: TGTGCCAGCAGCTCCGGACCCACGACCACTGAAGCTTTCTTT. The full variable domain, rest sourced from reference TRBV7-3 and TRBJ1-1, is GAGVSQTPSNKVTEKGKYVELRCDPISGHTALYWYRQSLGQGPEFLIYFQGTGAADDSGLPNDRFFAVRPEGSVSTLKIQRTERGDSAVYLCASSSGPTTTEAFFGQGTRLTVV.

This clonotype was observed many times. The chain combines TRBV18 with TRBJ1-5; D ambiguous. Trimming pared 3 bases from V and 4 bases from J, leaving 7 bases between. Germline CDR1 KGHSH, CDR2 LQKENI. The CDR3 is made up of 13 amino acids. This chain's CDR3 is CASSPGANQPQHF. In nucleotides, the CDR3 is TGTGCCAGCTCACCGGGCGCAAATCAGCCCCAGCATTTT.

The chain combines TRBV12-3 or TRBV12-4 with TRBJ1-6; 7 bases match TRBD1. The ends lost 7 bases at V and 10 bases at J; junction bases unmatched: 10. The CDR3 runs 14 residues. For the CDR3, the DNA is TGTGCCAGCATCCCTAACGGACAGGAATCACCCCTCCACTTT. This encodes CASIPNGQESPLHF.

The chain recombines TRBV7-2 with TRBJ2-5; 7 nucleotides align to TRBD2. In germline, CDR1 is SGHTA, CDR2 FQGNSA. This CDR3 contains 13 residues. Unmatched junction bases numbered 5, after V lost 5 bases and J lost 5 bases. This chain's CDR3 is CASSPLRGETQYF. The CDR3 region has the DNA TGTGCCAGCAGCCCCCTGCGGGGGGAGACCCAGTACTTC.

This clonotype was detected many times. The chain is built from TRBV20-1 and TRBJ2-2; D may be TRBD1 (5 bases). From germline, CDR1 is DFQATT and CDR2 SNEGSKA (reference sequence). V lost 8 bases, J lost 0 bases, and 13 bases lay in between. CDR3 length equals 14 residues. CDR3 in DNA: TGCAGTAGTACAGGACCCGCGAACACCGGGGAGCTGTTTTTT. Protein: CSSTGPANTGELFF.

This clonotype has ten or more counts. This chain links TRBV30 with TRBJ2-4, with D maybe TRBD2 (5 bases). With 0 bases removed from V and 0 bases from J, the gap between germline ends came to 9 bases. This CDR3 comprises 15 residues. Germline V gives CDR1 GTSNPN, CDR2 SVGIG (reference sequence). The DNA for the CDR3 is TGTGCCTGGAGTGTACGGGGTCTAGCCAAAAACATTCAGTACTTC. This sequence encodes CAWSVRGLAKNIQYF.

This clonotype was found a few times. The chain has TRBV20-1 and TRBJ2-6; D assignment may be TRBD1 or TRBD2 (5 bases each). From germline, CDR1 is DFQATT and CDR2 SNEGSKA (reference sequence). Trimming removed 0 bases from V and 1 base from J, with 7 bases in between. The CDR3 totals 15 residues. CDR3 sequence reads: CSARDGGSGANVLTF. The CDR3 DNA sequence: TGCAGTGCTAGAGATGGGGGTTCTGGGGCCAACGTCCTGACTTTC.

This clonotype showed up just a few times. The gene calls are TRBV5-1 and TRBJ1-4; maybe TRBD1 (5 bases). V gave up 0 bases and J gave up 8 bases, with 14 bases separating them. The CDR3 is made up of 15 amino acids. Germline V lookup: CDR1 SGHRS, CDR2 YFSETQ. CDR3 residues: CASSLDLGLREKLFF. The CDR3 DNA sequence: TGCGCCAGCAGCTTGGATCTGGGGCTGAGGGAAAAACTGTTTTTT.

This clonotype has only a few counts. The rearrangement uses TRBV3-1 and TRBJ2-5; no clear D gene. The CDR3 runs to 15 residues. The V gene lost 1 base and the J gene lost 2 bases, with 11 bases spanning the gap. Germline lookup yields CDR1 LGHDT and CDR2 YNNKEL (reference sequence). CDR3 coding DNA: TGTGCCAGCAGCCAAGCCTGGGGTTGGCAAGAGACCCAGTACTTC. The encoded protein is CASSQAWGWQETQYF.

The chain has TRBV29-1 and TRBJ1-2, with D possibly TRBD1 on 5 matching bases. Trimming shortened V by 7 bases and J by 8 bases, and 11 bases separated the two germline ends. CDR1 is SQVTM and CDR2 is ANQGSEA in the germline V gene. CDR3 length equals 10 residues. CDR3 in amino acids: CSAPTDGYTF. CDR3 sequence (DNA): TGCAGCGCCCCGACAGACGGCTACACCTTC.